The rows below give T cell receptor beta chains drawn from one sample of a study of post-analysis software for immune sequencing data. TCRdb reanalysed the PCR reads using MiXCR and keeps one entry per CDR3 protein. The sample contains fewer than 850,000 distinct CDR3 sequences, roughly 27% of which appear only once. The material sequenced was blood. These receptors originate from a girl under 18 with multiple sclerosis. The CDR3 runs from the conserved cysteine through the conserved F or W. A D gene is named only where the DNA matches it firmly. Clone sizes are given selectively: once, few, many, or a class where the clone is expanded.

cdr3_aa cdr3_nt j_call clone_size d_call v_call
CASSPGSLGAGRKETQYF TGTGCCAGCAGCCCGGGCTCGCTTGGGGCAGGGAGGAAAGAGACCCAGTACTTC TRBJ2-5 NA NA TRBV7-6
CASSQDGLASDNEQFF TGCGCCAGCAGCCAAGACGGGCTAGCGTCTGACAATGAGCAGTTCTTC TRBJ2-1 NA NA TRBV4-3
CASSLVLYEQYF TGTGCCAGCAGCTTAGTTCTCTACGAGCAGTACTTC TRBJ2-7 many NA TRBV7-9
CASSSGRILSTDTQYF TGCGCCAGCAGCTCGGGACGGATTTTAAGCACAGATACGCAGTATTTT TRBJ2-3 NA NA TRBV5-1
CSASLGGARRNEQFF TGCAGTGCTAGCCTCGGAGGCGCTCGGAGGAATGAGCAGTTCTTC TRBJ2-1 few NA TRBV20-1
CASSATGTGGEKLFF TGTGCCAGCAGTGCCACCGGGACAGGGGGTGAAAAACTGTTTTTT TRBJ1-4 few TRBD1 TRBV5-6
CATSSAYGVGQPQHF TGTGCCACCAGCAGCGCATACGGGGTGGGGCAGCCCCAGCATTTT TRBJ1-5 NA NA TRBV15
CASTLLQGRTEAFF TGTGCCAGCACCTTATTGCAGGGAAGGACTGAAGCTTTCTTT TRBJ1-1 few NA TRBV11-2
CASSVTRVGQPQHF TGTGCCAGCAGTGTTACCCGAGTTGGCCAGCCCCAGCATTTT TRBJ1-5 NA NA TRBV2
CASSLWGQETQYF TGTGCCAGCAGTTTATGGGGACAAGAGACCCAGTACTTC TRBJ2-5 many NA TRBV7-2
CASRTAPGGNQPQHF TGTGCCAGCAGGACGGCGCCGGGAGGTAATCAGCCCCAGCATTTT TRBJ1-5 few NA TRBV6-1
CSALSLVKNTEAFF TGCAGTGCTTTAAGCCTAGTCAAGAACACTGAAGCTTTCTTT TRBJ1-1 NA NA TRBV20-1
CSASVWGGRGNQPQHF TGCAGTGCTAGTGTCTGGGGGGGCAGGGGTAATCAGCCCCAGCATTTT TRBJ1-5 NA NA TRBV20-1
CASSQATGDGYGYTF TGCGCCAGCAGCCAAGCGACAGGGGACGGGTATGGCTACACCTTC TRBJ1-2 few TRBD1 TRBV4-1
CASSSPDNVREQFF TGTGCCAGCAGCTCACCAGACAATGTGCGTGAGCAGTTCTTC TRBJ2-1 NA NA TRBV7-9
CASSSDVKGEKLFF TGTGCCAGCAGTTCCGACGTAAAGGGGGAAAAACTGTTTTTT TRBJ1-4 few NA TRBV13
CASSRDPNYGYTF TGTGCCAGCAGCCGGGACCCCAACTATGGCTACACCTTC TRBJ1-2 NA NA TRBV27
CASSGAGPKETQYF TGTGCCAGCAGCGGAGCGGGGCCCAAAGAGACCCAGTACTTC TRBJ2-5 NA TRBD2 TRBV7-2
CAAGEHNQPQHF TGTGCCGCCGGGGAGCACAATCAGCCCCAGCATTTT TRBJ1-5 few NA TRBV6-2/TRBV6-3
CASSFSGTQYF TGTGCCAGCAGTTTTTCCGGTACGCAGTATTTT TRBJ2-3 NA NA TRBV12-3/TRBV12-4
CVSSLGRDGYTF TGTGTCAGCAGCTTAGGAAGGGATGGCTACACCTTC TRBJ1-2 NA NA TRBV7-9
CASRTGQKQYF TGTGCCAGCAGAACCGGACAGAAGCAGTACTTC TRBJ2-7 NA NA TRBV2
CASSYLGRTGNSPLHF TGTGCCAGCAGTTACCTTGGACGGACAGGAAATTCACCCCTCCACTTT TRBJ1-6 NA TRBD1 TRBV6-5
CASSPTQGAFF TGTGCCAGCAGTCCAACACAGGGGGCTTTCTTT TRBJ1-1 few TRBD1 TRBV6-1
CASSGGTGGDTEAFF TGCGCCAGCAGCGGGGGGACAGGGGGTGACACTGAAGCTTTCTTT TRBJ1-1 NA TRBD1 TRBV5-1
CASSPPTGSFYEQYF TGTGCCAGCAGTCCACCGACAGGGAGCTTCTACGAGCAGTACTTC TRBJ2-7 few TRBD1 TRBV28
CASSQDPRETQYF TGCGCCAGCAGCCAAGATCCCCGCGAGACCCAGTACTTC TRBJ2-5 NA NA TRBV4-3
CASSLGAAGGPSAEQFF TGTGCCAGCAGCTTAGGAGCGGCGGGAGGGCCGTCCGCTGAGCAGTTCTTC TRBJ2-1 few TRBD2 TRBV7-2
CSARDGDRVMETQYF TGCAGTGCTAGAGATGGGGACAGGGTCATGGAGACCCAGTACTTC TRBJ2-5 NA TRBD1 TRBV20-1
CATSGDFLNEKLFF TGTGCCACCAGTGGGGATTTCCTTAATGAAAAACTGTTTTTT TRBJ1-4 NA NA TRBV15
CSADHRDRAYEQYF TGCAGTGCGGACCACCGGGACAGGGCCTACGAGCAGTACTTC TRBJ2-7 NA TRBD1 TRBV20-1
CAISEEGQGGTEAFF TGTGCCATCAGTGAGGAGGGACAGGGGGGAACTGAAGCTTTCTTT TRBJ1-1 NA TRBD1 TRBV10-3
CSVLDANVLTF TGCAGCGTCCTTGATGCCAACGTCCTGACTTTC TRBJ2-6 NA NA TRBV29-1
CASSRLSGSGYTDTQYF TGCGCCAGCAGCCGCCTCTCGGGTAGCGGGTACACAGATACGCAGTATTTT TRBJ2-3 NA TRBD2 TRBV5-1
CAGSGETQYF TGTGCCGGCAGCGGAGAGACCCAGTACTTC TRBJ2-5 NA NA TRBV7-8
CASRGGRQDNEQFF TGTGCCAGCCGGGGTGGGAGACAGGATAATGAGCAGTTCTTC TRBJ2-1 NA NA TRBV2
CASSFSRSDQYF TGTGCCAGCAGTTTTTCGAGGTCCGACCAGTACTTC TRBJ2-4 NA NA TRBV12-3/TRBV12-4
CASSERRDGYEQYF TGTGCCAGCAGTGAAAGGCGGGACGGCTACGAGCAGTACTTC TRBJ2-7 NA NA TRBV6-1
CASSPKPGIRSNQPQHF TGTGCCAGCAGTCCAAAACCCGGAATTAGGAGCAATCAGCCCCAGCATTTT TRBJ1-5 NA NA TRBV11-2
CAIRGVKAGEQFF TGTGCCATCAGAGGAGTTAAGGCTGGTGAGCAGTTCTTC TRBJ2-1 many NA TRBV10-3
CATRAGTGVYEQYF TGTGCCACCAGGGCCGGGACAGGGGTCTACGAGCAGTACTTC TRBJ2-7 NA TRBD1 TRBV10-3
CASSLLGTGGGNEQFF TGTGCCAGCAGCCTATTAGGGACAGGGGGCGGGAATGAGCAGTTCTTC TRBJ2-1 NA TRBD1 TRBV3-1
CATSDVLAGPDTQYF TGTGCCACCAGTGATGTATTAGCGGGCCCAGATACGCAGTATTTT TRBJ2-3 few TRBD2 TRBV24-1
CSVGDSGEKLFF TGCAGCGTCGGCGACTCAGGTGAAAAACTGTTTTTT TRBJ1-4 many NA TRBV29-1
CATRQGGFSYEQYF TGTGCCACCCGGCAGGGGGGCTTTTCCTACGAGCAGTACTTC TRBJ2-7 many NA TRBV15
CNRDLYNEQFF TGCAACCGGGACCTCTACAATGAGCAGTTCTTC TRBJ2-1 few NA TRBV20-1
CASSAGQGGRDEQFF TGTGCCAGCAGCGCGGGACAGGGGGGTAGAGATGAGCAGTTCTTC TRBJ2-1 NA TRBD1 TRBV9
CASSPWQGGEQFF TGCGCCAGCAGCCCGTGGCAGGGCGGTGAGCAGTTCTTC TRBJ2-1 few NA TRBV5-1
CASSYSGSAGELFF TGTGCCAGCAGTTATAGCGGGTCTGCCGGGGAGCTGTTTTTT TRBJ2-2 NA TRBD2 TRBV6-2/TRBV6-3
CASSVSNLGQGMNGYTF TGTGCCAGCAGCGTATCGAACTTGGGACAGGGGATGAATGGCTACACCTTC TRBJ1-2 NA TRBD1 TRBV9
CSSYRGGLRGYTF TGCAGCTCTTATAGGGGGGGGTTGAGGGGCTACACCTTC TRBJ1-2 NA NA TRBV20-1
CASSVRGNLDEQYF TGTGCCAGTAGCGTAAGAGGGAATCTCGACGAGCAGTACTTC TRBJ2-7 NA NA TRBV9
CSAGTSGRALEQFF TGCAGCGCCGGGACTAGCGGGAGGGCCCTCGAGCAGTTCTTC TRBJ2-1 NA TRBD2 TRBV29-1
CSTLRRGGTDTQYF TGCAGCACTCTCCGGCGGGGGGGCACAGATACGCAGTATTTT TRBJ2-3 few TRBD2 TRBV29-1
CASSLRGSYNSPLHF TGTGCCAGCAGTTTGCGGGGGTCCTATAATTCACCCCTCCACTTT TRBJ1-6 few NA TRBV6-6